The T cell receptor (beta chain) described here comes from a study of OX40 agonist ivuxolimab in advanced cancers. Study-level information: Mean age approximately 61 years, range roughly 20 to 85; nearly 85% male. The study, taken as a whole, reports: Researchers did not determine the expanded peripheral T cells' antigen specificity.

This CDR3 contains 14 residues. The germline V gene encodes CDR1 MNHEY and CDR2 SVGAGI. Repertoires were generated with immunoSEQ multiplex PCR, while TCRdb's copy carries only in-frame clones and drops some. The data contain about 69,000 clones, over 65% of them singletons. Regarding this clone: The target antigen is unknown.

J is TRBJ2-5 and V is TRBV6-5; D remains ambiguous. The last part of the DNA fits TRBJ2-7 better; the J call may be wrong. Sequencing used CD4+ or CD8+ T cells sorted from blood, obtained in a trial of the OX40 agonist ivuxolimab. This TCR was recovered from an adult with an advanced solid tumor such as melanoma, head and neck, liver or kidney cancer. In nucleotides, the CDR3 is TGTGCCAGCAGTTACACCGACGGAGCTGGCGAGCAGTACTTC. This gives the protein CASSYTDGAGEQYF.